This TCR beta chain was retrieved from a study of blood T cell repertoires in COVID-19. With 1 base removed from V and 5 bases from J, the gap between germline ends came to 6 bases. The germline V gene has CDR1 SGHTA and CDR2 FQGTGA. This CDR3 region has 13 residues. This table comes from immunoSEQ multiplex PCR, and its TCRdb copy is limited to in-frame clones, with some not included. The table records about 100,000 clones, almost 90% of them present only once. The chain joins TRBV7-3 to TRBJ1-5; no clear D gene. The receptor's source is a human donor in a cohort sampled during active COVID-19. The sequencing sample was made of peripheral blood. The CDR3 DNA reads TGTGCCAGCAGCTTAAATCCAGATCAGCCCCAGCATTTT. Its translation: CASSLNPDQPQHF.